This T cell receptor (beta chain) was sequenced during a study of T cell changes during pregnancy in multiple sclerosis. V shed 10 bases and J 4 bases; nucleotides not matched to a gene: 12. Germline V gene data show CDR1 as SNHLY and CDR2 as FYNNEI. This CDR3 is 16 amino acids long. Profiled with immunoSEQ multiplex PCR; TCRdb holds only in-frame clones, not every one. The sample consists of about 57,000 clones, just over 90% of them appearing once. V gene TRBV2 combines with J gene TRBJ2-2; 10 positions match TRBD2. The sample here was peripheral blood, taken in the first trimester of pregnancy. The receptor comes from a female donor in good health, enrolled as a control in a pregnancy study. The chain's CDR3 is CATSLRSGRGTGELFF. As DNA, the CDR3 is TGTGCCACCTCGCTGCGGAGCGGGAGGGGCACCGGGGAGCTGTTTTTT.